This T cell receptor beta chain appears in the sequencing data of a study of human versus mouse CDR3 diversity and MHC coevolution. Background on the study: Reported immunoSEQ sensitivity was one in 200,000 T cells, with reduced amplification bias.

Method: immunoSEQ multiplex PCR; TCRdb's copy keeps in-frame clones and lacks some. The sample contains more than 60,000 clones, roughly 92% of which appear only once. The CDR3 runs to 16 residues. Germline CDR1 SGHRS, CDR2 YFSETQ. V was cut by 2 bases and J by 0 bases, with 9 bases left in between. The specimen sequenced was naive CD4+ T cells from blood. Documented subset: CD45RO-negative CD62L-positive naive CD4 T cells. The rearrangement joins TRBV5-1 to TRBJ2-6; a possible D gene is TRBD2 (7 bases). The TCR originated in a person between 25 and 75 years old in good health. The CDR3, as DNA: TGCGCCAGCAGCTTAGGGGGGGCCTCTGGGGCCAACGTCCTGACTTTC. Protein: CASSLGGASGANVLTF.